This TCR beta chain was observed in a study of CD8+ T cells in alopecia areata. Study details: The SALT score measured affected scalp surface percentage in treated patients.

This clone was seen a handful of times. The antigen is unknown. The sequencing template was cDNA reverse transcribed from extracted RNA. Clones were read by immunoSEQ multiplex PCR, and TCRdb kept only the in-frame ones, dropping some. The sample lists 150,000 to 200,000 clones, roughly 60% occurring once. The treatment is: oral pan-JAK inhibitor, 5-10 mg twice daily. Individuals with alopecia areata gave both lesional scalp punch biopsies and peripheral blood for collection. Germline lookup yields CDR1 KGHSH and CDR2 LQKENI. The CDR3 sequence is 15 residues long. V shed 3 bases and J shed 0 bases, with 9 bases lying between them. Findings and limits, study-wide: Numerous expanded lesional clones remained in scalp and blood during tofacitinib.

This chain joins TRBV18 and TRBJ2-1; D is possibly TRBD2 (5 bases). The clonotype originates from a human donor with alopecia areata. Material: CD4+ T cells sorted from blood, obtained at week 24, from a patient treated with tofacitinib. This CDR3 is CASSPRTASYNEQFF. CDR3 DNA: TGTGCCAGCTCACCGAGGACTGCCTCCTACAATGAGCAGTTCTTC.